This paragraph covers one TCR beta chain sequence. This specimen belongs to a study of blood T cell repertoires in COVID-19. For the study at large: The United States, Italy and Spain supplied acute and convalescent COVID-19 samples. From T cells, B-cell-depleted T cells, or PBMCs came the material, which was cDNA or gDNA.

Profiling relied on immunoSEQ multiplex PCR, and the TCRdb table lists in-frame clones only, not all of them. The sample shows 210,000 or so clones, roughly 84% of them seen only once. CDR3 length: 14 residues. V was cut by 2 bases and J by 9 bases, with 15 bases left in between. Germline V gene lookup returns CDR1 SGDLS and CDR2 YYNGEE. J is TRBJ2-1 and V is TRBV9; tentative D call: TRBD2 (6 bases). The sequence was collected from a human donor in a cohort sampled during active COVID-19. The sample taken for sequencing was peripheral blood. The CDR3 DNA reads TGTGCCAGCAGCGTCCGCACCTTGGGGGGTGAGCAGTTCTTC. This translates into CASSVRTLGGEQFF.